What follows are 9 T cell receptor beta chains derived from one specimen sequenced in a study of T cell repertoires in ileal Crohn's disease. As to time point: neoterminal ileum biopsy at postoperative endoscopy, about 6 months after surgery. Measured with immunoSEQ multiplex PCR; TCRdb has only the in-frame clones, and not every one. The sample has some 16,000 clones, approximately 72% seen once. What was sequenced was ileal tissue. Source of these receptors: an adult with Crohn's disease.

This clone has only a few counts. This chain links TRBV27 with TRBJ2-7; 9 positions agree with TRBD2. The V segment lost 3 bases and the J segment 2 bases; nucleotides outside the gene matches: 8. The germline V gene has CDR1 MNHEY and CDR2 SMNVEV (reference sequence). The CDR3 contains 16 residues. CDR3 in amino acids: CASSFVASGVPYEQYF. The CDR3 nucleotides are TGTGCCAGCAGTTTTGTCGCTAGCGGGGTACCCTACGAGCAGTACTTC.

V is TRBV5-1 and J is TRBJ1-1; D unresolved. V lost 6 bases and J 0 bases, leaving 9 bases between the germline ends. CDR1 and CDR2 (germline): SGHRS, YFSETQ. The CDR3 has 13 amino acids. CDR3 region: CASTSGLNTEAFF. The CDR3 bases are TGCGCCAGCACCAGCGGATTGAACACTGAAGCTTTCTTT.

This chain connects TRBV7-6 to TRBJ2-7, with a weak D call TRBD2 (5 bases). Trimming left V 1 base short and J 1 base short, with 14 bases between. There are 16 residues in the CDR3. Germline loops: CDR1 SGHVS, CDR2 FNYEAQ. CDR3 region: CASSLVPSRTSYEQYF. The CDR3 nucleotides read TGTGCCAGCAGCTTAGTCCCAAGTCGGACTTCCTACGAGCAGTACTTC.

This clone was observed a single time. The chain links TRBV6-1 to TRBJ2-2; D is possibly TRBD1 (7 bases). Germline CDR1 is MNHNS and CDR2 is SASEGT. V dropped 6 bases and J dropped 7 bases, with 18 bases sitting between them. The CDR3 covers 15 residues. CDR3 in DNA: TGTGCCAGCAGATCACCCCAGGGGGGAATCGGGGAGCTGTTTTTT. Its translation: CASRSPQGGIGELFF.

J is TRBJ1-3 and V is TRBV6-5; the match to TRBD1 covers 9 bases. The V and J ends lost 6 bases and 4 bases, in that order; junction bases with no gene match: 7. CDR1 and CDR2 from the germline V gene are MNHEY and SVGAGI. The CDR3 length is 15 residues. CDR3 nucleotide sequence: TGTGCCAGCAGATCGACAGGGGGGATAGGAAACACCATATATTTT. It translates to CASRSTGGIGNTIYF.

This chain connects TRBV7-6 to TRBJ2-3; D remains unclear. V was clipped by 0 bases and J by 0 bases, with 7 bases between them. This CDR3 is 15 amino acids long. Germline values: CDR1 SGHVS, CDR2 FNYEAQ. This chain's CDR3 is CASSLALGSTDTQYF. The CDR3 DNA sequence: TGTGCCAGCAGCTTAGCGCTCGGGAGCACAGATACGCAGTATTTT.

This clone has a handful of counts. V gene TRBV10-2 combines with J gene TRBJ2-1, with D tentatively TRBD1 (7 bases). Trimming shortened V by 7 bases and J by 10 bases, and 17 bases separated the two germline ends. This CDR3 is built from 13 residues. Germline V gene lookup returns CDR1 WSHSY and CDR2 SAAADI. This chain's CDR3 is CASTQGGLKEQFF. DNA of the CDR3: TGCGCCAGCACCCAGGGGGGCCTAAAAGAGCAGTTCTTC.

J is TRBJ2-5 and V is TRBV10-3; 9 nucleotides agree with TRBD2. Unmatched junction bases numbered 6, after V lost 2 bases and J lost 5 bases. CDR3 length equals 15 residues. Germline V gene sequence: CDR1 ENHRY, CDR2 SYGVKD. The DNA for the CDR3 is TGTGCCATCAGTGAGGTTAGCGGGAGAATCGAGACCCAGTACTTC. Translation: CAISEVSGRIETQYF.

This chain connects TRBV4-3 to TRBJ1-2, with TRBD1 matching over 11 bases. J gave up 7 bases and V 4 bases, and 2 bases lay outside the gene matches. Germline values: CDR1 LGHNA, CDR2 YSLEER. The CDR3 spans 13 residues. CDR3 region: CASSRDRGIGYTF. The CDR3 DNA is TGCGCCAGCAGCCGGGACAGGGGGATTGGCTACACCTTC.